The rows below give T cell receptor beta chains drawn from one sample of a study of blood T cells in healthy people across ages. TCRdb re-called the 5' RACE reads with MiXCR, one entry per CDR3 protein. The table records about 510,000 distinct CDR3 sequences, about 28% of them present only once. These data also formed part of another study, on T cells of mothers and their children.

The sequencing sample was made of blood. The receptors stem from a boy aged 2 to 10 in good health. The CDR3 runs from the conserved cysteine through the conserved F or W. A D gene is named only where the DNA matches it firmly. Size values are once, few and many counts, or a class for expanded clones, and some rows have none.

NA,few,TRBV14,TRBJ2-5,CASSQVGQETQYF,TGTGCCAGCAGCCAAGTCGGGCAAGAGACCCAGTACTTC
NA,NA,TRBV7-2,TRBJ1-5,CASTAWGDSNQPQHF,TGTGCCAGCACCGCCTGGGGGGATAGCAATCAGCCCCAGCATTTT
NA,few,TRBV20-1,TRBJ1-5,CSARDRDAQHF,TGCAGTGCTAGAGATAGGGATGCCCAGCATTTT
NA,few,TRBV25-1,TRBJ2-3,CASSEYGGPTDTQYF,TGTGCCAGCAGTGAATATGGCGGCCCCACAGATACGCAGTATTTT
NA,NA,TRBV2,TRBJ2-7,CATKRTGRGIYEQYF,TGTGCCACTAAGAGGACGGGGCGAGGTATCTACGAGCAGTACTTC
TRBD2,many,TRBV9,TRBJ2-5,CASSVGLAGEETQYF,TGTGCCAGCAGCGTAGGACTAGCGGGAGAAGAGACCCAGTACTTC
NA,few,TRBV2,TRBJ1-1,CASSEVSELNTEAFF,TGTGCCAGCAGTGAAGTATCAGAATTGAACACTGAAGCTTTCTTT
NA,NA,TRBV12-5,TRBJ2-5,CASGSLDRYGGETQYF,TGTGCTAGCGGCTCCTTGGACCGATACGGGGGAGAGACCCAGTACTTC
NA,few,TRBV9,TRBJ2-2,CASSGHGELFF,TGTGCCAGCAGCGGTCACGGGGAGCTGTTTTTT
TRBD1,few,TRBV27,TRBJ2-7,CASSLGQGFYEQYF,TGTGCCAGCAGTTTAGGACAGGGCTTCTACGAGCAGTACTTC
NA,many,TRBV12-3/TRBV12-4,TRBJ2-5,CASSTGYSTFNLYQETQYF,TGTGCCAGCAGTACAGGGTACTCGACGTTCAATCTGTACCAAGAGACCCAGTACTTC
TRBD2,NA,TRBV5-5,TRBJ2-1,CASSIGGGLAGGPGNEQFF,TGTGCCAGCAGCATTGGTGGGGGACTAGCGGGAGGGCCGGGCAATGAGCAGTTCTTC
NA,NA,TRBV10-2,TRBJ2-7,CASGRRVGMDEQYF,TGCGCCAGCGGAAGGCGGGTAGGGATGGACGAGCAGTACTTC
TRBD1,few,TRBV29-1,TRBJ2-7,CSVGRTGQSYEQYF,TGCAGCGTGGGCCGGACAGGGCAATCCTACGAGCAGTACTTC
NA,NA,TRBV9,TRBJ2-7,CASSQTGRDPYEQYF,TGTGCCAGCAGCCAAACGGGCAGGGACCCCTACGAGCAGTACTTC
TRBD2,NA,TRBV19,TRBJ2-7,CASSTFSGSGEQYF,TGTGCCAGTAGTACTTTTAGCGGGAGCGGCGAGCAGTACTTC
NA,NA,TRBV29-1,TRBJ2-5,CSVDWLGETQYF,TGCAGCGTAGACTGGCTAGGAGAGACCCAGTACTTC
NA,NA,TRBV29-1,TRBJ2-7,CSVEDSQGEQYF,TGCAGCGTTGAAGACTCCCAGGGCGAGCAGTACTTC
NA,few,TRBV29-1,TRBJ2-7,CSVKVSYEQYF,TGCAGCGTTAAAGTAAGCTACGAGCAGTACTTC
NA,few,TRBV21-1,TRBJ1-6,CASSKSGPLNSPLHF,TGTGCCAGCAGCAAATCCGGGCCCCTGAATTCACCCCTCCACTTT
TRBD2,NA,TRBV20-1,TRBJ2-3,CSADLAGGTDTQYF,TGCAGTGCCGACCTAGCGGGGGGCACAGATACGCAGTATTTT
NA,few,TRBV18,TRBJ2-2,CASSPRSANTGELFF,TGTGCCAGCTCACCAAGGTCCGCGAACACCGGGGAGCTGTTTTTT
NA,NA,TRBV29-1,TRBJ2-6,CSVGVAGANVLTF,TGCAGCGTTGGGGTGGCTGGGGCCAACGTCCTGACTTTC
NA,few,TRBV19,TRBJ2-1,CASSNRDSRYNEQFF,TGTGCCAGTAGTAACCGGGACTCTCGATACAATGAGCAGTTCTTC
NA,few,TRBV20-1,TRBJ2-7,CSAVRGRYEQYF,TGCAGTGCAGTCAGGGGTCGATACGAGCAGTACTTC
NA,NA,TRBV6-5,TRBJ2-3,CACSSPEDTQYF,TGTGCCTGCAGTTCGCCGGAAGATACGCAGTATTTT
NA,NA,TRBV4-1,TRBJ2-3,CASSRLGGTGDTQYF,TGCGCCAGCAGCCGCCTTGGGGGAACGGGAGATACGCAGTATTTT
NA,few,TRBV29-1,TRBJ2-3,CSVEIGALRYTQYF,TGCAGCGTTGAAATAGGGGCTTTAAGGTATACGCAGTATTTT
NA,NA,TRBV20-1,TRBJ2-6,CSTGDRDSGANVLTF,TGCAGTACTGGAGACAGAGACTCTGGGGCCAACGTTCTGACTTTC
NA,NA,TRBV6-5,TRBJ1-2,CASAEVGDHGYTF,TGTGCCAGCGCCGAGGTCGGGGACCATGGCTACACCTTC
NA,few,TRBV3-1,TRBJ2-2,CASSQEGVGELFF,TGTGCCAGCAGCCAAGAAGGGGTAGGGGAGCTGTTTTTT
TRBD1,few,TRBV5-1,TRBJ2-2,CASSFRQGLSGELFF,TGCGCCAGCAGCTTCCGACAGGGGTTGAGCGGGGAGCTGTTTTTT
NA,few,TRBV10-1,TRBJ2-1,CVQLTGYNEQFF,TGCGTACAACTTACAGGGTACAATGAGCAGTTCTTC
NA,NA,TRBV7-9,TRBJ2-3,CASTTYRGPTDTQYF,TGTGCCAGCACCACTTATCGGGGGCCCACAGATACGCAGTATTTT
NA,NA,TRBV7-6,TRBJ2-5,CASSLQGLRETQYF,TGTGCCAGCAGCTTACAAGGGTTGAGAGAGACCCAGTACTTC
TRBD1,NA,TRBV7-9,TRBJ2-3,CASSPTGAPGDGTQYF,TGTGCCAGCAGCCCGACAGGGGCTCCGGGGGATGGTACGCAGTATTTT
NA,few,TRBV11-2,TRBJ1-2,CASSLNSYGYTF,TGTGCCAGCAGCTTAAATAGCTATGGCTACACCTTC
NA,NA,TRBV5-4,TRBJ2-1,CASSLQVFDEQFF,TGTGCCAGCAGCTTGCAGGTTTTCGATGAGCAGTTCTTC
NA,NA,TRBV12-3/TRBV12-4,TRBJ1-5,CASTRGAQNQPQHF,TGTGCCAGCACTCGAGGCGCCCAAAATCAGCCCCAGCATTTT
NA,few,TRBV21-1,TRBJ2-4,CASPGTPGSPNIAKNIQYF,TGTGCCAGCCCCGGCACACCAGGGTCCCCCAACATAGCCAAAAACATTCAGTACTTC
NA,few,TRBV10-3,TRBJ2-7,CAIRGGTVYEQYF,TGTGCCATCAGGGGGGGGACAGTGTACGAGCAGTACTTC
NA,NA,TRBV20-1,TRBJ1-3,CSAIGSSGNTIYF,TGCAGTGCTATCGGGAGCTCTGGAAACACCATATATTTT
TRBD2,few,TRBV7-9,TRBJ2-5,CASRAAGDQETQYF,TGTGCCAGCAGGGCAGCGGGGGACCAAGAGACCCAGTACTTC
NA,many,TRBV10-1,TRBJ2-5,CASSDPGRVETQYF,TGCGCCAGCAGTGACCCAGGGCGAGTAGAGACCCAGTACTTC
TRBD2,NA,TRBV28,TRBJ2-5,CASRILAGPTNEPFF,TGTGCCAGCAGGATACTAGCGGGCCCAACCAATGAGCCGTTCTTC